This record covers a single T cell receptor (beta chain). Its antigen remains unidentified. TCRdb re-derived calls from the reads in MiXCR, one entry per CDR3 protein. The sample includes nearly 450,000 distinct CDR3 sequences, about 33% of them seen just once. The CDR3 sequence is 12 residues long. The germline V gene encodes CDR1 ENHRY and CDR2 SYGVKD. Trimming left V 7 bases short and J 6 bases short, with 12 bases between. These data come from a study of T cell repertoires in cytomegalovirus infection. Study-wide background: Based on public TCR beta signatures, there were indications of CMV infection and of a matching HLA type.

Study-wide results and limits: HLA-C-restricted TCR beta clonotypes specific for CMV led the ex vivo response. Identification of carriers of CMV plus the relevant HLA was achieved through cumulative public TCR beta family frequency.

Sequencing was done on a sample of PBMCs. This receptor was obtained from a human donor in good health (CMV status not recorded). Some clones in this sample may be carry-over from other donors' samples. The chain couples TRBV10-3 to TRBJ1-1, with unresolved D. This CDR3 is CAIKAEGPEAFF. CDR3 DNA sequence: TGTGCCATCAAGGCGGAGGGTCCTGAAGCTTTCTTT.